In its sample, the clone carrying this TCR beta chain was seen a few times. Profiling relied on immunoSEQ multiplex PCR, and the TCRdb table lists in-frame clones only, not all of them. This table holds 100,000 to 150,000 clones, 85% to 95% found once. The record originates from a study of control samples from healthy donors and cancer patients. V dropped 0 bases and J dropped 3 bases, with 12 bases sitting between them. The CDR3 runs to 15 residues. Germline V lookup: CDR1 LGHNA, CDR2 YNFKEQ. The genes are TRBV4-2 and TRBJ2-7; D unclear. The sample was PBMCs. The receptor was derived from a man aged 50 to 60 with head and neck cancer. The CDR3, as DNA: TGTGCCAGCAGCCAAGAAGATCGGACCTACTACGAGCAGTACTTC. Translating gives CASSQEDRTYYEQYF.